This T cell receptor beta chain was captured in a study of tumor-infiltrating lymphocytes in localized non-small cell lung cancer. Study summary: Several tumor histologies, both smoking statuses, and some post-neoadjuvant chemotherapy samples were included. Study-wide findings and caveats: Higher tumor T cell infiltration than in uninvolved lung was supported by TCRbeta sequencing. No T-cell fraction difference was seen between IM1 and IM2 tumors.

Germline V gives CDR1 SGHRS, CDR2 YFSETQ. The CDR3 is 18 residues long. Trimming shortened V by 4 bases and J by 7 bases, and 26 bases separated the two germline ends. Method: immunoSEQ multiplex PCR; TCRdb's copy keeps in-frame clones and lacks some. The sample carries around 15,000 clones, around 84% recorded once. The count of this clone is one. Antigen: not known. The clonotype was recovered from a human donor with non-small cell lung cancer. Specimen: uninvolved lung tissue not adjacent to the tumor. V is TRBV5-1 and J is TRBJ2-2; possible D gene TRBD2, 6 bases. The CDR3 spells CASSTRGARGLSGGELFF. CDR3 sequence (DNA): TGCGCCAGCAGCACCCGTGGTGCGCGGGGACTCTCTGGCGGGGAGCTGTTTTTT. The full variable domain, in which reference TRBV5-1 and TRBJ2-2 provide the parts outside the CDR3, is KAGVTQTPRYLIKTRGQQVTLSCSPISGHRSVSWYQQTPGQGLQFLFEYFSETQRNKGNFPGRFSGRQFSNSRSEMNVSTLELGDSALYLCASSTRGARGLSGGELFFGEGSRLTVL.